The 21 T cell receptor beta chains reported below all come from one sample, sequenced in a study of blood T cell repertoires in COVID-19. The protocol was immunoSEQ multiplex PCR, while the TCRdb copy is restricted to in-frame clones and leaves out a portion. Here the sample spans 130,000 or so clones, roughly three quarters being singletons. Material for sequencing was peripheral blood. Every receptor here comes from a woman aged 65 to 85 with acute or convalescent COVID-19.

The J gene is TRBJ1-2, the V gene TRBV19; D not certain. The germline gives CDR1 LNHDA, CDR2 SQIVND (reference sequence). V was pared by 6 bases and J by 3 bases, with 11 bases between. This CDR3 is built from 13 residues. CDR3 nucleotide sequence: TGTGCCAGTAGAACAGCCGGGGACTATGGCTACACCTTC. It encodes CASRTAGDYGYTF.

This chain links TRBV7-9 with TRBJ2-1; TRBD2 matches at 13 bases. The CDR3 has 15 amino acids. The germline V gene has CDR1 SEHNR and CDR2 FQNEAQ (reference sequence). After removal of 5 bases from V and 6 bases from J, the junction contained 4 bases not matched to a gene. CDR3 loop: CASSVGLAGVNEQFF. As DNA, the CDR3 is TGTGCCAGCAGCGTAGGACTAGCGGGAGTCAATGAGCAGTTCTTC.

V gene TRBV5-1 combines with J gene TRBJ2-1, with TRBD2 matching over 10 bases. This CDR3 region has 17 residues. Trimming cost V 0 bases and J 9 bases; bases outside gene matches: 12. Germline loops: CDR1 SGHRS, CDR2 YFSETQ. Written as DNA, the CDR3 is TGCGCCAGCAGCTTGGGTGCTAGCGGGAGTATTGCCGGTGAGCAGTTCTTC. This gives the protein CASSLGASGSIAGEQFF.

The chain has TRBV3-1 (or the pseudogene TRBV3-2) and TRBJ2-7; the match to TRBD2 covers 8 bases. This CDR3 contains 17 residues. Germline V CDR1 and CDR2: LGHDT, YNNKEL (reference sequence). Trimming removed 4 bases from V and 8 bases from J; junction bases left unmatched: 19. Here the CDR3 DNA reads TGTGCCAGCAGCCCCTCTAAGCGTATGACTAGCGTGTATCAGCAGTACTTC. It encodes CASSPSKRMTSVYQQYF.

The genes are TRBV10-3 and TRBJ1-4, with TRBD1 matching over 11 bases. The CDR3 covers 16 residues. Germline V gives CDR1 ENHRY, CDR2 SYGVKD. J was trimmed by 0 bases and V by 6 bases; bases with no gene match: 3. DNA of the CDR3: TGTGCCATCAGCGGGACAGGGGGTGCAACTAATGAAAAACTGTTTTTT. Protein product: CAISGTGGATNEKLFF.

The CDR3 bases are TGTGCCAGCAGTCCACTGAGGGGGACAGGGGTTACTCAAGAGACCCAGTACTTC. This codes for CASSPLRGTGVTQETQYF. The J gene is TRBJ2-5, the V gene TRBV27; 10 positions match TRBD1. Trimming removed 5 bases from V and 2 bases from J; junction bases left unmatched: 14. Germline V gene lookup returns CDR1 MNHEY and CDR2 SMNVEV (reference sequence). This CDR3 has 18 amino acids.

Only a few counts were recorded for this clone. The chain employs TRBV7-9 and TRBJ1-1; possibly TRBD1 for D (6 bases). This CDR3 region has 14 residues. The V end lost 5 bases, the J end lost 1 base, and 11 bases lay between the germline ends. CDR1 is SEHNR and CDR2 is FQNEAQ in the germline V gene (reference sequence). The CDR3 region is CASSIGQPNTEAFF. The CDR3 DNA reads TGTGCCAGCAGCATAGGACAGCCGAACACTGAAGCTTTCTTT.

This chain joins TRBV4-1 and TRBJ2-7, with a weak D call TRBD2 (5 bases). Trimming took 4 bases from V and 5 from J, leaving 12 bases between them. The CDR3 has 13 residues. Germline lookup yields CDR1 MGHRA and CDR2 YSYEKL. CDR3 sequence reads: CASSPALRDEQYF. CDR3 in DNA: TGCGCCAGCAGCCCGGCCTTGCGGGACGAGCAGTACTTC.

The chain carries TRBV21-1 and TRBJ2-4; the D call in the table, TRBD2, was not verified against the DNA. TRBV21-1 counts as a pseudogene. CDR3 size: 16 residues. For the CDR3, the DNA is TGTGCCAGCAGCCCTCGGAAACTAGAGGCCAAAAACATTCAGTACTTC. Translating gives CASSPRKLEAKNIQYF.

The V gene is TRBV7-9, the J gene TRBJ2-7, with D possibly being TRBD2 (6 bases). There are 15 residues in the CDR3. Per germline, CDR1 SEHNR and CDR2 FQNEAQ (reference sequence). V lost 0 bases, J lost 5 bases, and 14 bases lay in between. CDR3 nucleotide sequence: TGTGCCAGCAGCTTAGCCTGGAGGGGCATGGACGAGCAGTACTTC. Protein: CASSLAWRGMDEQYF.

Here the CDR3 reads CASSLYPTGNTEAFF. In DNA, the CDR3 is TGTGCCAGCAGTTTATACCCAACAGGGAACACTGAAGCTTTCTTT. The chain recombines TRBV28 with TRBJ1-1; possible D gene TRBD1, 5 bases. Trimming cost V 1 base and J 1 base, with 10 bases left between them. The CDR3 covers 15 residues. Germline lookup yields CDR1 MDHEN and CDR2 SYDVKM.

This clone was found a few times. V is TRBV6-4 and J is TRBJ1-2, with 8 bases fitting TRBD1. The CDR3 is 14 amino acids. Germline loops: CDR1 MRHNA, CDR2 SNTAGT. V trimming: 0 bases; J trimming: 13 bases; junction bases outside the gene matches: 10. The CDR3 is CASSDSRTGHLPTF. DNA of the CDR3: TGTGCCAGCAGTGACTCGAGGACAGGGCACCTCCCCACCTTC.

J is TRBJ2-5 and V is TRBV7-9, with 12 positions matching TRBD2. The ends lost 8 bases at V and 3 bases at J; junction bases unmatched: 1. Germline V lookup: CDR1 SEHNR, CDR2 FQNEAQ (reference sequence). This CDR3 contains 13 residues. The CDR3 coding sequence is TGTGCCAGCCGACTAGCGGGAGAAGAGACCCAGTACTTC. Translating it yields CASRLAGEETQYF. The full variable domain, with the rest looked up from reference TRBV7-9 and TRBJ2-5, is DTGVSQNPRHKITKRGQNVTFRCDPISEHNRLYWYRQTLGQGPEFLTYFQNEAQLEKSRLLSDRFSAERPKGSFSTLEIQRTEQGDSAMYLCASRLAGEETQYFGPGTRLLVL.

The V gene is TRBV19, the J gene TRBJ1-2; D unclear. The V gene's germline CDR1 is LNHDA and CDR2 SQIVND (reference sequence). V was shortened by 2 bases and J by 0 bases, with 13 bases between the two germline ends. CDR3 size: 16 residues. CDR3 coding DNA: TGTGCCAGTAGTATAATCCTGGGAGAAGCTAACTATGGCTACACCTTC. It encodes CASSIILGEANYGYTF.

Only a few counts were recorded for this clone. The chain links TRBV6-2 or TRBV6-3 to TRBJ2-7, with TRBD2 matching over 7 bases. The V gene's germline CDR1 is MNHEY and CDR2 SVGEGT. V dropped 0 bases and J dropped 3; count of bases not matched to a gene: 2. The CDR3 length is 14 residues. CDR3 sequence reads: CASSYSGGNYEQYF. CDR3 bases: TGTGCCAGCAGTTACTCGGGGGGGAACTACGAGCAGTACTTC.

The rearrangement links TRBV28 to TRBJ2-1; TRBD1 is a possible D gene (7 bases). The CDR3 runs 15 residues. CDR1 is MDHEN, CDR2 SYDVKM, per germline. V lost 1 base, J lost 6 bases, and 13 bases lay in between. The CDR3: CASSLSWQGGNEQFF. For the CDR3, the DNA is TGTGCCAGCAGTTTATCGTGGCAGGGGGGCAATGAGCAGTTCTTC.

CDR3 region: CSASPRGGWTGELFF. The CDR3 bases are TGCAGTGCTAGTCCCCGGGGGGGTTGGACCGGGGAGCTGTTTTTT. The J gene is TRBJ2-2, the V gene TRBV20-1; 8 bases match TRBD2. Germline V lookup: CDR1 DFQATT, CDR2 SNEGSKA (reference sequence). The CDR3 has 15 residues. J lost 5 bases, V lost 3 bases, and 8 bases had no gene match.

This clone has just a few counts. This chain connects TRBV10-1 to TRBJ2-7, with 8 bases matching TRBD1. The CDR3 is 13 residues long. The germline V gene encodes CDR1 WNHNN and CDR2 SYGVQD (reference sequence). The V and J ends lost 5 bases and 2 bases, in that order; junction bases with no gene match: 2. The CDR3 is CASSLTGAYEQYF. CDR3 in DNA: TGCGCCAGCAGTTTGACAGGGGCCTACGAGCAGTACTTC.

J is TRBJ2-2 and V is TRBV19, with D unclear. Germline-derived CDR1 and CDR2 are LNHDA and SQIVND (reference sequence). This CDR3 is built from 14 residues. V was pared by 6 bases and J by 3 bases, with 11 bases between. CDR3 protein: CASSVVRDTGELFF. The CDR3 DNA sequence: TGTGCCAGTAGCGTAGTCCGCGACACCGGGGAGCTGTTTTTT.

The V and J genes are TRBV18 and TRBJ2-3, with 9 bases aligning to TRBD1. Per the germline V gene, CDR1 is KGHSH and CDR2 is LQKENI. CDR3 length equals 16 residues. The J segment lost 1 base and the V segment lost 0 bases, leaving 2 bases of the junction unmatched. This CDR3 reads CASSPPTGGGTDTQYF. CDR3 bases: TGTGCCAGCTCACCACCGACAGGGGGTGGCACAGATACGCAGTATTTT.

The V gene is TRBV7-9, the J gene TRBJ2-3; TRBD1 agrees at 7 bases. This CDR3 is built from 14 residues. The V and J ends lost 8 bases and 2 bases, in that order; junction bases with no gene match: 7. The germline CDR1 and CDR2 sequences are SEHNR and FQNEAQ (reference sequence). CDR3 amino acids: CASGSGTATDTQYF. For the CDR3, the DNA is TGTGCCAGCGGGTCGGGGACAGCCACAGATACGCAGTATTTT.